These 31 T cell receptor beta chains share one sample of origin, sequenced in a study of beta chain features in type 1 diabetes. Study-wide results and caveats: Among all four CD4+ subsets, Type 1 diabetes patients had TCRB CDR3s that were moderately but significantly shorter.

These receptors' antigens are unknown. TCRB transcripts that were expressed got sequenced, as all of the isolated RNA had been reverse transcribed. TCRdb's table, derived via immunoSEQ multiplex PCR, lists solely in-frame clones and lacks some. This sample has 200,000 to 300,000 clones, with approximately 10% found just once. Source material: naive CD4+ T cells from blood. These receptor sequences come from a man under 40 with type 1 diabetes.

This clone was counted between two and nine times. The V and J genes are TRBV28 and TRBJ2-7; D not resolved. V lost 7 bases and J 3 bases, leaving 7 bases between the germline ends. The CDR3 consists of 11 residues. Germline CDR1 is MDHEN and CDR2 is SYDVKM. The CDR3 DNA is TGTGCCAGCACCATCGGCTACGAGCAGTACTTC. This sequence encodes CASTIGYEQYF.

The CDR3 region is CASSQERDRAYEQYF. The CDR3 bases are TGTGCCAGCAGCCAAGAGAGGGACAGGGCCTACGAGCAGTACTTC. The chain joins TRBV4-2 to TRBJ2-7; 9 bases are a match to TRBD1. V trimming: 0 bases; J trimming: 2 bases; junction bases outside the gene matches: 2. The CDR3 totals 15 residues. CDR1 and CDR2 from the germline V gene are LGHNA and YNFKEQ.

This clone has a handful of counts. The V call is TRBV9, the J call TRBJ1-2; the D is unclear. The V end was cut by 0 bases, the J end by 7 bases, with 10 bases between. CDR1 is SGDLS, CDR2 YYNGEE, per germline. CDR3 length: 13 residues. The CDR3 sequence: CASSVGVGSGYTF. The CDR3 nucleotides are TGTGCCAGCAGCGTAGGTGTTGGGAGTGGCTACACCTTC. Filled out from reference TRBV9 and TRBJ1-2, the complete variable domain reads DSGVTQTPKHLITATGQRVTLRCSPRSGDLSVYWYQQSLDQGLQFLIQYYNGEERAKGNILERFSAQQFPDLHSELNLSSLELGDSALYFCASSVGVGSGYTFGSGTRLTVV.

This clone was counted only a few times. The chain uses TRBV5-8 and TRBJ1-2; perhaps TRBD1 as D (6 bases). The CDR3 runs 16 residues. Germline assignment: CDR1 SGHTS and CDR2 YDEGEE. V lost 5 bases and J 4 bases, leaving 21 bases between the germline ends. DNA for the CDR3: TGTGCCAGCAGTCCTCCCCCCCACAGGGTGGGCTATGGCTACACCTTC. The encoded protein is CASSPPPHRVGYGYTF.

This CDR3 is CASTPGQGMNTEAFF. CDR3 nucleotide sequence: TGTGCCAGCACCCCCGGGCAGGGGATGAACACTGAAGCTTTCTTT. This chain connects TRBV7-2 to TRBJ1-1; weak D call: TRBD1 (6 bases). The CDR3 sequence is 15 residues long. The V end was cut by 7 bases, the J end by 0 bases, with 15 bases between. Germline assignment: CDR1 SGHTA and CDR2 FQGNSA. Full variable domain (remainder filled in from reference TRBV7-2 and TRBJ1-1): GAGVSQSPSNKVTEKGKDVELRCDPISGHTALYWYRQSLGQGLEFLIYFQGNSAPDKSGLPSDRFSAERTGGSVSTLTIQRTQQEDSAVYLCASTPGQGMNTEAFFGQGTRLTVV.

This clone has a handful of counts. The rearrangement uses TRBV7-3 and TRBJ2-1; 8 bases are a match to TRBD1. J gave up 3 bases and V 5 bases, and 3 bases lay outside the gene matches. Germline CDR1 and CDR2: SGHTA and FQGTGA. This CDR3 comprises 14 residues. The DNA of the CDR3 is TGTGCCAGCAGCCAAGGGACAGGCTACAATGAGCAGTTCTTC. Residues: CASSQGTGYNEQFF. The full variable domain, rest sourced from reference TRBV7-3 and TRBJ2-1, is GAGVSQTPSNKVTEKGKYVELRCDPISGHTALYWYRQSLGQGPEFLIYFQGTGAADDSGLPNDRFFAVRPEGSVSTLKIQRTERGDSAVYLCASSQGTGYNEQFFGPGTRLTVL.

This clone was counted between two and nine times. The chain uses TRBV28 and TRBJ2-7; 8 bases agree with TRBD2. The CDR3 loop spans 14 amino acids. Germline V CDR1 and CDR2: MDHEN, SYDVKM. V was clipped by 6 bases and J by 4 bases; unmatched bases: 8. The CDR3 DNA follows: TGTGCCAGCAGCCCCGGGGGGGAGGGATACGAGCAGTACTTC. It specifies CASSPGGEGYEQYF.

The rearrangement joins TRBV7-9 to TRBJ2-5; 7 bases are shared with TRBD2. CDR3 size: 11 residues. Germline assignment: CDR1 SEHNR and CDR2 FQNEAQ (reference sequence). With V trimmed by 5 bases and J by 7 bases, 1 base remained unmatched. CDR3 nucleotide sequence: TGTGCCAGCAGCGGCGGGGGGACCCAGTACTTC. Residues: CASSGGGTQYF.

This chain links TRBV28 with TRBJ2-4, with unresolved D. V was trimmed by 4 bases and J by 9 bases, leaving 13 bases between them. CDR1 and CDR2 from the germline V gene are MDHEN and SYDVKM. The CDR3 is made up of 13 amino acids. CDR3 sequence: CASSSPGDAIQYF. The CDR3 nucleotides are TGTGCCAGCAGTTCCCCAGGTGATGCCATTCAGTACTTC.

This clone was counted a few times. CDR3 sequence: CASSLAFLSGYTF. In DNA form, the CDR3 reads TGCGCCAGCAGCTTGGCCTTCTTGAGCGGCTACACCTTC. This chain joins TRBV5-1 and TRBJ1-2; D unresolved. The V end lost 0 bases, the J end lost 8 bases, and 11 bases lay between the germline ends. CDR1 and CDR2 (germline): SGHRS, YFSETQ. The CDR3 covers 13 residues. The full variable domain, completed using reference TRBV5-1 and TRBJ1-2, is KAGVTQTPRYLIKTRGQQVTLSCSPISGHRSVSWYQQTPGQGLQFLFEYFSETQRNKGNFPGRFSGRQFSNSRSEMNVSTLELGDSALYLCASSLAFLSGYTFGSGTRLTVV.

The rearrangement joins TRBV5-1 to TRBJ2-1, with 10 bases lining up with TRBD2. Germline-derived CDR1 and CDR2 are SGHRS and YFSETQ. The CDR3 totals 14 residues. The ends lost 1 base at V and 6 bases at J; junction bases unmatched: 1. This CDR3 is CASSLTSGANEQFF. DNA of the CDR3: TGCGCCAGCAGCTTGACTAGCGGGGCCAATGAGCAGTTCTTC.

This clone occurred a few times. V is TRBV5-1 and J is TRBJ1-2, with a weak D call TRBD1 (5 bases). There are 14 residues in the CDR3. V lost 4 bases and J 4 bases, leaving 14 bases between the germline ends. Per germline, CDR1 SGHRS and CDR2 YFSETQ. The CDR3 sequence is CASSTDTTGYGYTF. DNA of the CDR3: TGCGCCAGCAGCACGGACACGACTGGCTATGGCTACACCTTC. The entire variable domain, with the rest obtained from reference TRBV5-1 and TRBJ1-2, is as follows: KAGVTQTPRYLIKTRGQQVTLSCSPISGHRSVSWYQQTPGQGLQFLFEYFSETQRNKGNFPGRFSGRQFSNSRSEMNVSTLELGDSALYLCASSTDTTGYGYTFGSGTRLTVV.

This chain connects TRBV5-6 to TRBJ2-5; TRBD2 is a possible D gene (5 bases). Germline CDR1 and CDR2: SGHDT and YYEEEE. There are 15 residues in the CDR3. Trimming removed 2 bases at V and 1 base at J, with 12 bases between. This CDR3 reads CASSFLRGSQETQYF. The DNA for the CDR3 is TGTGCCAGCAGCTTCTTACGGGGTAGCCAAGAGACCCAGTACTTC.

The V and J genes are TRBV5-4 and TRBJ2-1; 7 bases are shared with TRBD1. Germline V CDR1 and CDR2: SGHNT, YYREEE (reference sequence). Trimming cost V 3 bases and J 1 base; bases outside gene matches: 1. CDR3 length: 14 amino acids. This CDR3 is CASSSGQSYNEQFF. Written as DNA, the CDR3 is TGTGCCAGCAGCTCGGGACAGTCCTACAATGAGCAGTTCTTC.

This clone was detected only a few times. Other DNA sequences in this specimen translate into the identical CDR3. The chain has TRBV5-1 and TRBJ2-7; D perhaps matches TRBD2 (5 bases). This CDR3 is built from 13 residues. V was pared by 0 bases and J by 2 bases, with 6 bases between. Germline V gene data show CDR1 as SGHRS and CDR2 as YFSETQ. The CDR3 spells CASSLAGTYEQYF. The CDR3 nucleotides read TGCGCCAGCAGCTTGGCGGGGACCTACGAGCAGTACTTC.

This clone was seen once. CDR3 coding DNA: TGCGCCAGCAGCCACCGACAGACAACTAATGAAAAACTGTTTTTT. Its protein is CASSHRQTTNEKLFF. The rearrangement links TRBV4-1 to TRBJ1-4, with a possible D match to TRBD1 (5 bases). V lost 3 bases and J 0 bases, leaving 8 bases between the germline ends. Germline V lookup: CDR1 MGHRA, CDR2 YSYEKL. The CDR3 has 15 residues.

The table lists this clone with a few counts. V usage is TRBV28 and J usage is TRBJ2-1, with 9 nucleotides matching TRBD1. Germline CDR1 reads MDHEN; CDR2 reads SYDVKM. The junction had 4 bases not matched to a gene; V was cut back by 6 bases and J by 4 bases. The CDR3 has 14 residues. The chain's CDR3 is CASRQGARYNEQFF. CDR3 DNA: TGTGCCAGCAGACAGGGGGCTCGATACAATGAGCAGTTCTTC.

This chain connects TRBV6-1 to TRBJ2-3; D call uncertain. CDR1 and CDR2 (germline): MNHNS, SASEGT. The CDR3 sequence is 13 residues long. Trimming removed 8 bases from V and 0 bases from J, with 9 bases in between. The CDR3 loop reads CASSSFSTDTQYF. CDR3 in DNA: TGTGCCAGCTCCTCCTTTAGCACAGATACGCAGTATTTT.

Turning to this clone: This sample also contains other DNA sequences that code for the same CDR3. J is TRBJ2-7 and V is TRBV28, with D possibly being TRBD1 (5 bases). The CDR3 spans 15 residues. CDR1 is MDHEN and CDR2 is SYDVKM in the germline V gene. Trimming removed 2 bases at V and 4 bases at J, with 15 bases between. CDR3 sequence reads: CASSLGSAGSYEQYF. In nucleotides, the CDR3 is TGTGCCAGCAGTTTAGGGTCGGCAGGGTCTTACGAGCAGTACTTC.

In its sample, this clone was seen a few times. V usage is TRBV7-2 and J usage is TRBJ2-3; 10 nucleotides align to TRBD2. This CDR3 contains 14 residues. Trimming at V came to 1 base and at J to 5 bases, leaving 0 bases not matched to a gene. Germline assignment: CDR1 SGHTA and CDR2 FQGNSA. DNA for the CDR3: TGTGCCAGCAGCTTAGTAGCGGGGGGAGATACGCAGTATTTT. It yields the protein CASSLVAGGDTQYF.

The chain is built from TRBV7-8 and TRBJ1-5; D is possibly TRBD1 (5 bases). The CDR3 is made up of 15 amino acids. Per the germline V gene, CDR1 is SGHVS and CDR2 is FQNEAQ. V lost 5 bases to trimming and J lost 5 bases, with 16 bases between them. CDR3: CASSRGTGGHQPQHF. DNA of the CDR3: TGTGCCAGCAGCCGGGGGACGGGGGGTCATCAGCCCCAGCATTTT. The full variable domain, in which reference TRBV7-8 and TRBJ1-5 provide the parts outside the CDR3, is GAGVSQSPRYKVAKRGQDVALRCDPISGHVSLFWYQQALGQGPEFLTYFQNEAQLDKSGLPSDRFFAERPEGSVSTLKIQRTQQEDSAVYLCASSRGTGGHQPQHFGDGTRLSIL.

This chain joins TRBV28 and TRBJ2-5, with D possibly matching TRBD2 (5 bases). Trimming stripped 3 bases from V and 2 bases from J, with 22 bases between. This CDR3 is built from 18 residues. Germline lookup yields CDR1 MDHEN and CDR2 SYDVKM. The CDR3 spells CASSFPSPWFSGQETQYF. CDR3 nucleotide sequence: TGTGCCAGCAGTTTCCCTTCCCCGTGGTTCAGCGGTCAAGAGACCCAGTACTTC.

The CDR3 protein is CASSWDRAGQETQYF. The CDR3 DNA is TGTGCCAGCAGCTGGGACAGGGCGGGCCAAGAGACCCAGTACTTC. This rearrangement joins TRBV7-9 to TRBJ2-5, with 9 bases identical to TRBD1. V lost 4 bases to trimming and J lost 1 base; unmatched junction nucleotides: 4. CDR1 and CDR2 (germline): SEHNR, FQNEAQ (reference sequence). The CDR3 covers 15 residues.

The genes are TRBV18 and TRBJ2-7; 8 bases map to TRBD1. This CDR3 is built from 14 residues. In germline, CDR1 is KGHSH, CDR2 LQKENI. The junction had 4 bases not matched to a gene; V was cut back by 4 bases and J by 2 bases. The CDR3 protein is CASSQDRVTYEQYF. The CDR3 nucleotides are TGTGCCAGCTCACAGGACAGGGTGACCTACGAGCAGTACTTC.

The CDR3 spells CASSSLRTGDAYEQYF. Written as DNA, the CDR3 is TGTGCCAGCAGCTCCCTCAGGACAGGGGATGCCTACGAGCAGTACTTC. V usage is TRBV11-2 and J usage is TRBJ2-7, with 9 bases fitting TRBD1. The germline V gene has CDR1 SGHAT and CDR2 FQNNGV. With 4 bases clipped from V and 2 bases from J, the junction kept 9 bases outside the gene matches. The CDR3 consists of 16 residues.

The chain carries TRBV28 and TRBJ2-4; no clear D. V lost 5 bases to trimming and J lost 5 bases, with 10 bases between them. The CDR3 has 13 residues. Germline V gives CDR1 MDHEN, CDR2 SYDVKM. The chain's CDR3 is CASSDHSQNIQYF. CDR3 nucleotide sequence: TGTGCCAGCAGTGATCACAGCCAAAACATTCAGTACTTC.

This clone has more than one count but fewer than ten. The chain combines TRBV9 with TRBJ2-2, with 10 bases that match TRBD1. The V and J ends lost 3 bases and 7 bases, in that order; junction bases with no gene match: 3. CDR3 length: 14 residues. CDR1 is SGDLS, CDR2 YYNGEE, per germline. Here the CDR3 reads CASSGTGGIGELFF. The CDR3 DNA sequence: TGTGCCAGCAGCGGGACAGGGGGTATCGGGGAGCTGTTTTTT.

This rearrangement joins TRBV11-2 to TRBJ2-1; D not resolved. This CDR3 is 15 amino acids long. Trimming removed 4 bases at V and 0 bases at J, with 10 bases between. Germline V CDR1 and CDR2: SGHAT, FQNNGV. The CDR3 reads CASSSLASSYNEQFF. The CDR3, as DNA: TGTGCCAGCAGCTCCCTCGCCAGCTCCTACAATGAGCAGTTCTTC.

The chain is built from TRBV5-1 and TRBJ2-7; a weak D match, TRBD1 (6 bases). Per the germline V gene, CDR1 is SGHRS and CDR2 is YFSETQ. Trimming stripped 4 bases from V and 3 bases from J, with 20 bases between. This CDR3 region has 16 residues. The CDR3 here is CASSGRDIGMDYEQYF. CDR3 nucleotide sequence: TGCGCCAGCAGCGGCCGGGACATCGGAATGGACTACGAGCAGTACTTC.

In its sample, this clone was seen a few times. The rearrangement links TRBV28 to TRBJ2-5; the D gene is possibly TRBD2 (7 bases). Per germline, CDR1 MDHEN and CDR2 SYDVKM. Trimming shortened V by 8 bases and J by 5 bases, and 18 bases separated the two germline ends. The CDR3 covers 14 residues. The CDR3 DNA reads as TGTGCCAGCGACGACGTGGGGGGGCAGGAGACCCAGTACTTC. This translates into CASDDVGGQETQYF.

The genes are TRBV4-2 and TRBJ2-1; 7 bases map to TRBD1. Germline V gene data show CDR1 as LGHNA and CDR2 as YNFKEQ. Trimming removed 0 bases from V and 3 bases from J; junction bases left unmatched: 14. The CDR3 spans 19 residues. This CDR3 reads CASSQDLVDRTILYNEQFF. CDR3 in DNA: TGTGCCAGCAGCCAAGATCTAGTGGACAGGACCATACTCTACAATGAGCAGTTCTTC.